This T cell receptor beta chain was sequenced during a study of cytomegalovirus exposure and HLA in healthy donors. Notes on the study in general: For most subjects, TCR beta sequences were reported to predict HLA-A and HLA-B alleles with accuracy.

Note on this clone: The antigen is unknown.

Germline V gene sequence: CDR1 SGHVS, CDR2 FNYEAQ. The CDR3 length is 14 residues. V lost 5 bases and J 5 bases, leaving 13 bases between the germline ends. Both 60 Vbeta primers and 13 Jbeta primers went into the PCR. Clones were sequenced by immunoSEQ multiplex PCR, and TCRdb holds only the in-frame ones, with some missing. This table holds more than 80,000 clones, roughly 70% found once. This TCR was sampled from a male donor in good health and CMV-seropositive. The V gene is TRBV7-6, the J gene TRBJ2-1; TRBD1 might be the D (5 bases). The specimen was PBMCs. This chain's CDR3 is CASSPGRAHNEQFF. The CDR3 coding sequence is TGTGCCAGCAGCCCGGGCAGGGCCCACAATGAGCAGTTCTTC.